This T cell receptor (beta chain) was captured in a study of cytomegalovirus exposure and HLA in healthy donors. Findings and limits, study-wide: Later genetic work tied a missense DCLRE1C variant to beta-chain V and J trimming. CMV antigen specificity was confirmed in vitro for a few CMV-associated chains. Presence/absence results assume similar sequencing depth per donor, which may not hold.

About this clone itself: Its target is not known.

The study ran its PCR with 60 Vbeta and 13 Jbeta primers. Sequencing was performed with immunoSEQ multiplex PCR; in TCRdb, only in-frame clones are kept and a portion is missing. In the table there are over 35,000 clones, roughly half of which are singletons. Sequencing was carried out using PBMCs. This clonotype originated in a human donor in good health.

CDR3 DNA: TGTGCCAGTAGTACCCGAACAGGGGGAGGCTACACCTTC. It codes for CASSTRTGGGYTF. The V and J genes are TRBV19 and TRBJ1-2; TRBD1 aligns across 8 bases. CDR1 and CDR2 from the germline V gene are LNHDA and SQIVND (reference sequence). V was pared by 4 bases and J by 8 bases, with 6 bases of the junction left unmatched. The CDR3 runs 13 residues.